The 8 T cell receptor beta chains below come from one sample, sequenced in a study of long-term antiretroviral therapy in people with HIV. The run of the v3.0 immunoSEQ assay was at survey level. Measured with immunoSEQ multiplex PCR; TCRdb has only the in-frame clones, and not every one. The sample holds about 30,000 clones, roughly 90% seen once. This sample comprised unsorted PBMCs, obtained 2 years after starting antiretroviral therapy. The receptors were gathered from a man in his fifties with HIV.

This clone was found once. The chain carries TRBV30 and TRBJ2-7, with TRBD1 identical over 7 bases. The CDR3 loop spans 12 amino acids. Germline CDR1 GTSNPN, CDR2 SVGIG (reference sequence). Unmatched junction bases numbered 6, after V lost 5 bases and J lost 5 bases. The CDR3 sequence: CAWSGQHHEQYF. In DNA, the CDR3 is TGTGCCTGGTCGGGACAGCACCACGAGCAGTACTTC.

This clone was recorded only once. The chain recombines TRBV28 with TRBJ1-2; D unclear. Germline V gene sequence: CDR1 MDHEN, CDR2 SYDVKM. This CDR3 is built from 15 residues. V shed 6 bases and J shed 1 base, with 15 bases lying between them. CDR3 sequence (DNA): TGTGCCAGCAGCCCCTCCGGCAGACTTAACTATGGCTACACCTTC. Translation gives CASSPSGRLNYGYTF.

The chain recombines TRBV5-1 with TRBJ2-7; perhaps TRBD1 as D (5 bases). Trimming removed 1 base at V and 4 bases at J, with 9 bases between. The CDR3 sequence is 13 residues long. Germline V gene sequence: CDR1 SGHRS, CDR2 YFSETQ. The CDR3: CASSLYRGYEQYF. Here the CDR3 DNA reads TGCGCCAGCAGCTTGTATAGGGGATACGAGCAGTACTTC.

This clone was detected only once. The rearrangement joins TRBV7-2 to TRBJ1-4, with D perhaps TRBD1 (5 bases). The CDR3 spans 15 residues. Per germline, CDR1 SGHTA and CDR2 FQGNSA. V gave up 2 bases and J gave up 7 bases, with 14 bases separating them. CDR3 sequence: CASSLLGAQGEKLFF. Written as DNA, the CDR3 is TGTGCCAGCAGCTTACTAGGGGCGCAGGGTGAAAAACTGTTTTTT.

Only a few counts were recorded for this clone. CDR3 loop: CASSRDREGEKLFF. The CDR3 nucleotides read TGTGCCAGTAGCCGGGACAGGGAGGGCGAAAAACTGTTTTTT. The chain has TRBV19 and TRBJ1-4; 9 bases map to TRBD1. Germline CDR1 LNHDA, CDR2 SQIVND (reference sequence). V lost 6 bases to trimming and J lost 8 bases; unmatched junction nucleotides: 7. There are 14 residues in the CDR3.

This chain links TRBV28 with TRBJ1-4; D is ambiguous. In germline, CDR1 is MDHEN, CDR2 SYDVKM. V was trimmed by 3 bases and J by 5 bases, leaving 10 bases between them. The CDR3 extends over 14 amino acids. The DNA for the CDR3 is TGTGCCAGCAGTTTCAGAACACGGAATGAAAAACTGTTTTTT. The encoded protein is CASSFRTRNEKLFF.

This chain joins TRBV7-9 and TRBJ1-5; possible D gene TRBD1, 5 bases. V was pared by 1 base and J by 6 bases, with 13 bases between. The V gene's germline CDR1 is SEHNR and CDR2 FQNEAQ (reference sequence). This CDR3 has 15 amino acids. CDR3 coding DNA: TGTGCCAGCAGCTTAGGTGGAGGGGTGGTTCAGCCCCAGCATTTT. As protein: CASSLGGGVVQPQHF. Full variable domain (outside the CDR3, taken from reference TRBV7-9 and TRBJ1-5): DTGVSQNPRHKITKRGQNVTFRCDPISEHNRLYWYRQTLGQGPEFLTYFQNEAQLEKSRLLSDRFSAERPKGSFSTLEIQRTEQGDSAMYLCASSLGGGVVQPQHFGDGTRLSIL.

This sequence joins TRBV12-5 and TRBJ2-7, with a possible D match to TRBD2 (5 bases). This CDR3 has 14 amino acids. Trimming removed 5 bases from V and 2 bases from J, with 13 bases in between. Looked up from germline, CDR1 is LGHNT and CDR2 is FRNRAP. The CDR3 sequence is CASGPGLRTYEQYF. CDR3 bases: TGTGCTAGTGGTCCCGGACTCAGAACCTACGAGCAGTACTTC. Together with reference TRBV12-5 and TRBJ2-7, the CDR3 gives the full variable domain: DARVTQTPRHKVTEMGQEVTMRCQPILGHNTVFWYRQTMMQGLELLAYFRNRAPLDDSGMPKDRFSAEMPDATLATLKIQPSEPRDSAVYFCASGPGLRTYEQYFGPGTRLTVT.